This T cell receptor (beta chain) was captured by sequencing in a study of blood T cells in healthy people across ages. Combining a sample-barcoded 5' primer with a J-beta primer mix, a second PCR ran for roughly 6 to 11 cycles. Every sample produced at least 2.5 million CDR3-containing paired-end reads. TCRdb redid the calling of the 5' RACE reads with MiXCR, one entry per CDR3 protein. The sample yields approximately 350,000 distinct CDR3 sequences, roughly half seen once. CDR3 length equals 17 residues. CDR1 MNHEY and CDR2 SVGEGT come from the germline V gene. V gave up 7 bases and J gave up 6 bases; unmatched junction bases: 14.

The sequence came from a man aged 55 to 69 in good health. The rearrangement joins TRBV6-2 or TRBV6-3 to TRBJ2-5, with 13 bases fitting TRBD2. Sample: blood. Written as DNA, the CDR3 is TGTGCCAGCAACCCCAACCTGGGACTAGCGGGGTTCCAGACCCAGTACTTC. Its protein is CASNPNLGLAGFQTQYF.